This T cell receptor (beta chain) was profiled in a study of blood T cell repertoires in COVID-19. Study at large: COVID-19 samples collected from the United States, Italy and Spain covered acute and convalescent phases. The analysed material was cDNA or gDNA that came from T cells, B-cell-depleted T cells, or PBMCs.

J was trimmed by 8 bases and V by 6 bases; bases with no gene match: 3. Germline-derived CDR1 and CDR2 are MNHEY and SVGAGI. The CDR3 runs 14 residues. As handled by the study authors: Amplifying reference gene primers gave estimates of nucleated cell counts. Repertoires were generated with immunoSEQ multiplex PCR, while TCRdb's copy carries only in-frame clones and drops some. That table is the source of V, J and clone size, and D and trimming were worked out from the DNA. The sample has about 80,000 clones; approximately 78% are singletons. The rearrangement uses TRBV6-5 and TRBJ2-1; TRBD2 matches at 14 bases. The TCR comes from a woman between 65 and 79 years old with acute or convalescent COVID-19. Specimen: peripheral blood. This CDR3 reads CASRGLAGVYEQFF. The CDR3 DNA reads TGTGCCAGCAGGGGACTAGCGGGAGTGTATGAGCAGTTCTTC.